This TCR beta chain was sequenced for a study of blood T cell repertoires in COVID-19. Overall study context: Sample material is recorded as cDNA or gDNA derived from T cells, B-cell-depleted T cells, or PBMCs.

As handled by the study authors: Reference gene primer amplification gave nucleated cell count estimates. The data were produced by immunoSEQ multiplex PCR, yet TCRdb's version contains in-frame clones alone and is incomplete. Clonal size and the V and J genes are those of that table, whereas D and trimming came from the DNA. The sample has about 270,000 clones, 91% seen once; the top ten hold under 3%. The germline V gene encodes CDR1 LGHDT and CDR2 YNNKEL (reference sequence). The V gene end was trimmed by 0 bases and the J gene end by 5 bases; junction bases not matched to a gene: 6. The CDR3 is 15 amino acids. It was during active infection that Seattle patients were enrolled and then longitudinally followed.

Sequencing was done on a sample of peripheral blood. The origin of this receptor is a person under 35 with COVID-19, enrolled during active disease. The chain is built from TRBV3-1 (or the pseudogene TRBV3-2) and TRBJ2-5, with TRBD2 matching over 7 bases. The CDR3 DNA follows: TGTGCCAGCAGCCAAGATCTGACTAGCTGGGAGACCCAGTACTTC. Its protein is CASSQDLTSWETQYF.